The rows below give T cell receptor beta chains drawn from one sample of a study of blood T cells in healthy people across ages. TCRdb processed the 5' RACE reads anew with MiXCR; each CDR3 protein has one entry. Counted here are approximately 780,000 distinct CDR3 sequences, about 26% occurring once; the ten biggest clones make up 3%. These data were also filed under a second study, of T cells of mothers and their children.

The source material was blood. These receptors originate from a boy between 5 and 17 years old in good health. Both conserved end residues are part of each CDR3. The D gene is left open where the match is weak. Clone size is given for some rows only: seen once, a few or many times, or a class if the clone is expanded.

d_call j_call clone_size v_call cdr3_nt cdr3_aa
- TRBJ1-2 few TRBV20-1 TGCAGTACTAGAGAAGGGTTGAATGGCTACACCTTC CSTREGLNGYTF
TRBD2 TRBJ2-1 - TRBV6-5 TGTGCCAGCAGTTACGGTCCGGGACTAGCGGGGGTTGAGCAGTTCTTC CASSYGPGLAGVEQFF
TRBD1 TRBJ2-4 - TRBV7-8 TGTGCCAGCAGCTCGACAGGGAAGGGGGACAAAAACATTCAGTACTTC CASSSTGKGDKNIQYF
- TRBJ1-4 - TRBV9 TGTGCCAGCGGCCCGGGGGGGTCAACTAATGAAAAACTGTTTTTT CASGPGGSTNEKLFF
TRBD1 TRBJ2-7 once TRBV20-1 TGCAGTGCGTTATGGGACAGAAGCTCCTACGAGCAGTACTTC CSALWDRSSYEQYF
- TRBJ2-5 many TRBV29-1 TGCAGCGTGACCGCCGGGGAGCAGGTGACCCAGTACTTC CSVTAGEQVTQYF
- TRBJ1-1 few TRBV4-1 TGCGCCAGCAGCCACGAGTCCTTCAGGAACACTGAAGCTTTCTTT CASSHESFRNTEAFF
- TRBJ2-1 - TRBV5-1 TGCGCCAGCAGCTCCGGGGCGACAGTAGGGAATGAGCAGTTCTTC CASSSGATVGNEQFF
TRBD2 TRBJ2-5 - TRBV7-6 TGTGCCAGCAGCCAATCAAGAGGACTAGTAGAGACCCAGTACTTC CASSQSRGLVETQYF
- TRBJ1-2 - TRBV12-3/TRBV12-4 TGTGCCAGCACGGCGTCTAACTATGGCTACACCTTC CASTASNYGYTF
TRBD2 TRBJ2-3 few TRBV12-3/TRBV12-4 TGTGCCAGCAGTTTGGAGCGGGGGATCACAGATACGCAGTATTTT CASSLERGITDTQYF
- TRBJ1-2 - TRBV6-6 TGTGCCAGCACCCTACGGGCGGGGACTGGCTATGGCTACACCTTC CASTLRAGTGYGYTF
- TRBJ2-5 - TRBV3-1 TGTGCCAGCAGCCAAGTATTGACGGCGGAGCAGTACTTC CASSQVLTAEQYF
TRBD2 TRBJ2-1 few TRBV10-3 TGTGCCATCAGTGAGTCGCGCGGGGGTTACAATGAGCAGTTCTTC CAISESRGGYNEQFF
- TRBJ2-5 - TRBV20-1 TGCAGTGCTAGAGGCAGGGTTGGGACCCAGTACTTC CSARGRVGTQYF
TRBD1 TRBJ2-2 - TRBV11-1 TGTGCCAGCAGCTTAGTATACAGGGGGGCGCCCCCCGGGGGCACCGGGGAGCTGTTTTTT CASSLVYRGAPPGGTGELFF
TRBD1 TRBJ2-3 few TRBV29-1 TGCAGCGTCATCGGACAGGGAGTTCCCACAGATACGCAGTATTTT CSVIGQGVPTDTQYF
TRBD2 TRBJ2-1 few TRBV5-1 TGCGCCAGCAGCATCAATCCCGGGGGGGAAGCCTACAATGAGCAGTTCTTC CASSINPGGEAYNEQFF
- TRBJ1-1 - TRBV6-5 TGTGCCAGCAGTCCCGCTAGGGGTTTGGCTGAAGCTTTCTTT CASSPARGLAEAFF
- TRBJ1-2 many TRBV5-1 TGCGCCAGCAGCTTGGAAGGGACCGCCTATGGCTACACCTTC CASSLEGTAYGYTF
TRBD1 TRBJ1-2 - TRBV6-1 TGTGCCAGCACCTTGATCGGGACAGGGGCTAACTATGGCTACACCTTC CASTLIGTGANYGYTF
- TRBJ1-2 - TRBV18 TGTGCCAGCTCACCAGTACAGTCGAGAAACTATGGCTACACCTTC CASSPVQSRNYGYTF
TRBD1 TRBJ1-4 - TRBV19 TGTGCCAGTAGTATAGAAGCAACCGGGACAGGGTACGAAAAACTGTTTTTT CASSIEATGTGYEKLFF
- TRBJ1-2 - TRBV7-2 TGTGCCAGCAGCTTAGCCCGAAGCTCTGGCTACACCTTC CASSLARSSGYTF
- TRBJ2-5 - TRBV27 TGTGCCAGCAGTTTCATCCCCGACGGGGGAGAGACCCAGTACTTC CASSFIPDGGETQYF
- TRBJ2-6 - TRBV7-9 TGTGCCAGCAGCTTAGGCCCCGCCTCTGGGGCCAACGTCCTGACTTTC CASSLGPASGANVLTF
TRBD1 TRBJ2-3 few TRBV28 TGTGCCAGCAGTTCTGGGGCGAAATTGGGACAGCCTCGAGATACGCAGTATTTT CASSSGAKLGQPRDTQYF
- TRBJ2-7 - TRBV6-1 TGTGCCAGCAGGGAGACAGGCCGGAACTACGAGCAGTACTTC CASRETGRNYEQYF
TRBD2 TRBJ2-3 - TRBV20-1 TGCAGTGCCCGAACGTTAGCGGGAGCGGGAGATACGCAGTATTTT CSARTLAGAGDTQYF
- TRBJ2-7 - TRBV7-9 TGTGCCAGCAGCCGAAGAGGACAAGCTCTTCACGAGCAGTACTTC CASSRRGQALHEQYF
- TRBJ2-7 - TRBV5-6 TGTGCCAGCAGCTCACTACAGGGTAGCTCCTACGAGCAGTACTTC CASSSLQGSSYEQYF
- TRBJ2-5 few TRBV15 TGTGCCACCAGCCCCTTTGGAGGGGCCGGGCGGGAGACCCAGTACTTC CATSPFGGAGRETQYF
- TRBJ2-1 few TRBV28 TGTGCCAGCGCCTCGAGCTCCTACAATGAGCAGTTCTTC CASASSSYNEQFF
TRBD2 TRBJ2-5 few TRBV6-5 TGTGCCAGCAGTTACCAAGCGGGGGGGTACCAAGAGACCCAGTACTTC CASSYQAGGYQETQYF
- TRBJ2-7 few TRBV10-3 TGTGCCATCAGTGATGTAGGGGGGAGAGCCTACGAGCAGTACTTC CAISDVGGRAYEQYF
- TRBJ2-5 few TRBV9 TGTGCCAGCAGCGTAGCCCCCAGGGAGGAGACCCAGTACTTC CASSVAPREETQYF
- TRBJ1-2 - TRBV7-8 TGTGCCAGCAGCTTCGGGCTTCTGGGTGGCTACACCTTC CASSFGLLGGYTF
TRBD2 TRBJ2-1 few TRBV7-9 TGTGCCAGCAGCCCCCCGACTAGCGGGGTTTACAATGAGCAGTTCTTC CASSPPTSGVYNEQFF
- TRBJ2-2 - TRBV12-5 TGTGCTAGTGGTTGGGGGCGGTCGAACACCGGGGAGCTGTTTTTT CASGWGRSNTGELFF
- TRBJ1-4 - TRBV10-1 TGCGCCAGCATCGGGCAGTCAACTAATGAAAAACTGTTTTTT CASIGQSTNEKLFF
- TRBJ2-3 few TRBV11-2 TGTGCCAGCGCGTCGGCTAGCAACACAGATACGCAGTATTTT CASASASNTDTQYF
TRBD2 TRBJ2-1 - TRBV30 TGTGCCCGGGGGGATCGGTTCTTC CARGDRFF
TRBD2 TRBJ2-1 - TRBV3-1 TGTGCCAGCAGCCCCGAAGGCAGTGGCGGGGGGGCCTTCAATGAGCAGTTCTTC CASSPEGSGGGAFNEQFF
- TRBJ1-5 - TRBV18 TGTGCCAGCTCACCGTTAGGGGGGTACAATCAGCCCCAGCATTTT CASSPLGGYNQPQHF
TRBD1 TRBJ2-7 - TRBV29-1 TGCAGCGTTGAGCTCCCCGGGACAGGGTCAACCTACGAGCAGTACTTC CSVELPGTGSTYEQYF
- TRBJ2-7 - TRBV29-1 TGCAGCGTTGAAGACCCGAATCGGAACGAGCAGTACTTC CSVEDPNRNEQYF
- TRBJ1-1 - TRBV24-1 TGTGCCACCTCTCAGGGACATAACACTGAAGCTTTCTTT CATSQGHNTEAFF
- TRBJ1-2 - TRBV7-2 TGTGCCAGCAGTTCCGACGGCGGATATGGCTACACCTTC CASSSDGGYGYTF
TRBD2 TRBJ2-3 few TRBV28 TGTGCCAGCGGGACGAATCGGGGGGGCGGTACAGATACGCAGTATTTT CASGTNRGGGTDTQYF